The 9 T cell receptor beta chains given below trace back to one sample, sequenced in a study of STAT5B mutations in CD4+ large granular lymphocyte leukemia. Generated by immunoSEQ multiplex PCR, the TCRdb table keeps only in-frame clones and is missing some. The table has under 50,000 clones, approximately 84% seen once. The specimen sequenced was CD4+ T cells from blood buffy coats. The source of these receptors is a human donor in good health.

Written as DNA, the CDR3 is TGTGCCAGCAGTCCGTATCGAAGTTGGGCCTACGAGCAGTACTTC. Protein product: CASSPYRSWAYEQYF. The chain combines TRBV27 with TRBJ2-7; D uncertain. The CDR3 is 15 residues long. Trimming stripped 5 bases from V and 2 bases from J, with 16 bases between. Per germline, CDR1 MNHEY and CDR2 SMNVEV (reference sequence).

This chain uses TRBV12-1 with TRBJ2-7; whether TRBD1, the table's D call, matches the DNA was not checked. TRBV12-1 counts as a pseudogene. CDR3 size: 13 residues. The CDR3 DNA reads TGTGCCAGCAGCTTTGCTTTCAGGGACGAGCAGTACTTC. Its translation is CASSFAFRDEQYF.

The table lists this clone with a few counts. V gene TRBV5-1 combines with J gene TRBJ2-2, with D maybe TRBD2 (6 bases). V was shortened by 1 base and J by 4 bases, with 14 bases between the two germline ends. From germline, CDR1 is SGHRS and CDR2 YFSETQ. This CDR3 contains 16 residues. The CDR3 spells CASSLFPGVGTGELFF. In DNA form, the CDR3 reads TGCGCCAGCAGCTTGTTCCCGGGAGTGGGCACCGGGGAGCTGTTTTTT. Full variable domain (rest looked up from reference TRBV5-1 and TRBJ2-2): KAGVTQTPRYLIKTRGQQVTLSCSPISGHRSVSWYQQTPGQGLQFLFEYFSETQRNKGNFPGRFSGRQFSNSRSEMNVSTLELGDSALYLCASSLFPGVGTGELFFGEGSRLTVL.

This clone appeared once. The V and J genes are TRBV5-4 and TRBJ1-2, with D tentatively TRBD1 (5 bases). Germline V gene sequence: CDR1 SGHNT, CDR2 YYREEE (reference sequence). The CDR3 is made up of 14 amino acids. V lost 2 bases, J lost 8 bases, and 16 bases lay in between. CDR3 amino acids: CASSFVGTAEGYTF. The CDR3 DNA is TGTGCCAGCAGCTTTGTCGGGACGGCCGAGGGCTACACCTTC.

The V call is TRBV5-1, the J call TRBJ2-1, with D maybe TRBD2 (5 bases). Germline V CDR1 and CDR2: SGHRS, YFSETQ. The CDR3 has 15 amino acids. V was shortened by 1 base and J by 6 bases, with 14 bases between the two germline ends. The CDR3 sequence is CASSLSRDFFNEQFF. CDR3 DNA sequence: TGCGCCAGCAGCTTGAGTCGGGATTTCTTCAATGAGCAGTTCTTC.

The CDR3 here is CASSFPHRGGANVLTF. CDR3 DNA: TGTGCCAGCAGCTTCCCTCACAGGGGTGGGGCCAACGTCCTGACTTTC. The chain uses TRBV5-4 and TRBJ2-6; 7 nucleotides line up with TRBD1. The junction had 5 bases not matched to a gene; V was cut back by 2 bases and J by 3 bases. The CDR3 runs to 16 residues. CDR1 is SGHNT, CDR2 YYREEE, per germline (reference sequence).

The chain couples TRBV7-2 to TRBJ2-7, with unresolved D. The CDR3 extends over 16 amino acids. Germline V lookup: CDR1 SGHTA, CDR2 FQGNSA. V gave up 1 base and J gave up 3 bases, with 16 bases separating them. This CDR3 is CASSLGFGSPGYEQYF. Here the CDR3 DNA reads TGTGCCAGCAGCTTAGGTTTCGGGTCCCCAGGCTACGAGCAGTACTTC.

This rearrangement joins TRBV29-1 to TRBJ2-7; D unclear. V gave up 5 bases and J gave up 1 base, with 6 bases separating them. CDR3 length equals 11 residues. CDR1 is SQVTM and CDR2 is ANQGSEA in the germline V gene. The CDR3 DNA reads TGCAGCGTTATGGAATCCTACGAGCAGTACTTC. This sequence encodes CSVMESYEQYF.

A few counts support this clone. The rearrangement uses TRBV21-1 and TRBJ1-5; whether TRBD1, the table's D call, matches the DNA was not checked. TRBV21-1 is a documented pseudogene. This CDR3 comprises 19 residues. CDR3 coding DNA: TGTGCCAGCAGCAAAGTTGGGGGGACAGGGGTTGATAGCAATCAGCCCCAGCATTTT. This translates into CASSKVGGTGVDSNQPQHF.